These 24 T cell receptor beta chains share one sample of origin, sequenced in a study of shared clonotypes between healthy human individuals. The naive CD8 population came from CD45RO-negative cells selected for CCR7, without terminally differentiated effector memory CD45RA+ cells. The table came from immunoSEQ multiplex PCR; TCRdb's copy has only in-frame clones and leaves some out. The table lists under 850,000 clones, 90% to 95% of them singletons, with 24% in the top ten. Source material: naive CD8+ T cells sorted from blood. These receptors all stem from a young man in good health.

This clone showed up just once. The DNA for the CDR3 is TGTGCCAGCAGCTTAGCGCTGGCAGTCTACGAGCAGTACTTC. It yields the protein CASSLALAVYEQYF. The V and J genes are TRBV7-9 and TRBJ2-7; D is unresolved. This CDR3 contains 14 residues. Germline V lookup: CDR1 SEHNR, CDR2 FQNEAQ (reference sequence). Deletions cut 0 bases from V and 3 bases from J, with 9 bases between.

V and J are TRBV29-1 and TRBJ2-6; 11 bases line up with TRBD1. This CDR3 region has 16 residues. CDR1 is SQVTM and CDR2 is ANQGSEA in the germline V gene. The junction had 3 bases not matched to a gene; V was cut back by 0 bases and J by 5 bases. DNA for the CDR3: TGCAGCGTTGAAGAGGACAGGGGGCACTGGGCCAACGTCCTGACTTTC. Its translation: CSVEEDRGHWANVLTF.

The chain uses TRBV28 and TRBJ2-2; TRBD1 matches 7 bases. This CDR3 has 16 amino acids. V lost 6 bases, J lost 0 bases, and 7 bases stayed unmatched. Germline CDR1 reads MDHEN; CDR2 reads SYDVKM. CDR3 protein: CASRPRTGANTGELFF. CDR3 nucleotide sequence: TGTGCCAGCAGACCCAGGACAGGTGCGAACACCGGGGAGCTGTTTTTT.

This rearrangement joins TRBV6-6 to TRBJ2-2, with D hard to call. Deletions cut 10 bases from V and 5 bases from J, with 20 bases between. Germline-derived CDR1 and CDR2 are MNHNY and SVGAGI (reference sequence). This CDR3 has 15 amino acids. The CDR3, as DNA: TGTGCCACCATGGACGACACCACCGGGACCGGGGAGCTGTTTTTT. This sequence encodes CATMDDTTGTGELFF.

This chain connects TRBV11-3 to TRBJ2-7; 11 bases match TRBD2. V lost 5 bases and J lost 7; bases outside the gene matches: 16. Germline assignment: CDR1 SGHNT and CDR2 YENEEA. This CDR3 contains 17 residues. This CDR3 is CASSRGLAGTSWFEQYF. The CDR3 bases are TGTGCCAGCAGCCGAGGACTAGCGGGTACGAGCTGGTTTGAGCAGTACTTC.

This chain connects TRBV14 to TRBJ2-4; no firm D call. The V end was cut by 1 base, the J end by 6 bases, with 10 bases between. The CDR3 has 14 amino acids. Germline CDR1 reads SGHDN; CDR2 reads FVKESK. CDR3 in amino acids: CASSQGIGRNIQYF. CDR3 coding DNA: TGTGCCAGCAGCCAAGGAATAGGCAGAAACATTCAGTACTTC. Looking up the rest from reference TRBV14 and TRBJ2-4 gives the full variable domain: EAGVTQFPSHSVIEKGQTVTLRCDPISGHDNLYWYRRVMGKEIKFLLHFVKESKQDESGMPNNRFLAERTGGTYSTLKVQPAELEDSGVYFCASSQGIGRNIQYFGAGTRLSVL.

Only one count was recorded for this clone. The chain uses TRBV15 and TRBJ2-5; a possible D gene is TRBD2 (5 bases). Germline CDR1 and CDR2: LNHNV and YYDKDF (reference sequence). The CDR3 covers 14 residues. Trimming took 8 bases from V and 1 from J, leaving 14 bases between them. CDR3 amino acids: CATQEAELQETQYF. CDR3 DNA: TGTGCCACCCAAGAAGCGGAACTCCAAGAGACCCAGTACTTC.

CDR3 sequence reads: CASRLAGVYTQYF. DNA of the CDR3: TGTGCCAGCAGACTAGCGGGAGTGTATACGCAGTATTTT. This chain joins TRBV6-1 and TRBJ2-3, with TRBD2 identical over 11 bases. V lost 6 bases, J lost 7 bases, and 3 bases stayed unmatched. CDR1 and CDR2 (germline): MNHNS, SASEGT. This CDR3 is built from 13 residues.

This clone was picked up one time. Other nucleotide sequences from this sample produce the same CDR3. The genes are TRBV18 and TRBJ2-7, with a weak D call TRBD1 (6 bases). From germline, CDR1 is KGHSH and CDR2 LQKENI. Trimming removed 0 bases at V and 2 bases at J, with 8 bases between. The CDR3 consists of 14 residues. This CDR3 reads CASSPPTGTYEQYF. Written as DNA, the CDR3 is TGTGCCAGCTCACCACCCACAGGGACCTACGAGCAGTACTTC.

J is TRBJ2-2 and V is TRBV28; weak D call: TRBD2 (6 bases). Between the trimmed V and J ends, which lost 4 bases and 3 bases, there was a span of 18 bases. Looked up from germline, CDR1 is MDHEN and CDR2 is SYDVKM. The CDR3 sequence is 17 residues long. The CDR3 is CASSSRGVERDTGELFF. CDR3 DNA sequence: TGTGCCAGCAGTTCCCGAGGCGTCGAGCGGGACACCGGGGAGCTGTTTTTT.

This chain uses TRBV11-2 with TRBJ2-7; D unresolved. Trimming stripped 5 bases from V and 3 bases from J, with 14 bases between. This CDR3 comprises 14 residues. In germline, CDR1 is SGHAT, CDR2 FQNNGV. The CDR3 DNA follows: TGTGCCAGCAGCCCGGAAGCATGGCGCTACGAGCAGTACTTC. Translating gives CASSPEAWRYEQYF.

This chain connects TRBV4-3 to TRBJ2-7; 7 nucleotides match TRBD2. J gave up 3 bases and V 0 bases, and 5 bases lay outside the gene matches. The CDR3 is 15 amino acids. Looked up from germline, CDR1 is LGHNA and CDR2 is YSLEER. CDR3 sequence (DNA): TGCGCCAGCAGCCAAGATCCGGGGACTATCTACGAGCAGTACTTC. This encodes CASSQDPGTIYEQYF.

The V call is TRBV25-1, the J call TRBJ2-2, with D possibly being TRBD2 (6 bases). CDR1 and CDR2 (germline): MGHDK, SYGVNS. The CDR3 has 14 amino acids. Trimming cost V 3 bases and J 6 bases, with 11 bases left between them. CDR3 bases: TGTGCCAGCAGTGACCTGGGGGAGGCCGGGGAGCTGTTTTTT. It encodes CASSDLGEAGELFF.

Only one count was recorded for this clone. The chain recombines TRBV5-6 with TRBJ2-2; D not resolved. CDR1 is SGHDT and CDR2 is YYEEEE in the germline V gene. The CDR3 spans 11 residues. The V and J ends lost 8 bases and 4 bases respectively, with 6 bases between them. CDR3 protein: CASEGTGELFF. In DNA form, the CDR3 reads TGTGCCAGTGAAGGCACCGGGGAGCTGTTTTTT.

This chain uses TRBV28 with TRBJ2-5; 7 bases map to TRBD2. V lost 5 bases, J lost 5 bases, and 11 bases stayed unmatched. The CDR3 totals 15 residues. In germline, CDR1 is MDHEN, CDR2 SYDVKM. The CDR3 nucleotides read TGTGCCAGCAGTCCTACCCGACTAGCCACGGAGACCCAGTACTTC. Translation: CASSPTRLATETQYF. The whole variable domain, filled in from reference TRBV28 and TRBJ2-5, reads DVKVTQSSRYLVKRTGEKVFLECVQDMDHENMFWYRQDPGLGLRLIYFSYDVKMKEKGDIPEGYSVSREKKERFSLILESASTNQTSMYLCASSPTRLATETQYFGPGTRLLVL.

This clone was seen a single time. This chain connects TRBV5-1 to TRBJ1-2, with D possibly TRBD1 on 5 matching bases. The CDR3 runs 17 residues. Per the germline V gene, CDR1 is SGHRS and CDR2 is YFSETQ. V shed 0 bases and J shed 6 bases, with 21 bases lying between them. DNA for the CDR3: TGCGCCAGCAGCTTGGCGGATCCACCACGAGGGGAAGATGGCTACACCTTC. Translation: CASSLADPPRGEDGYTF. The variable domain in full, with the rest retrieved from reference TRBV5-1 and TRBJ1-2, is KAGVTQTPRYLIKTRGQQVTLSCSPISGHRSVSWYQQTPGQGLQFLFEYFSETQRNKGNFPGRFSGRQFSNSRSEMNVSTLELGDSALYLCASSLADPPRGEDGYTFGSGTRLTVV.

The rearrangement joins TRBV27 to TRBJ2-3; 7 bases fit TRBD1. From germline, CDR1 is MNHEY and CDR2 SMNVEV (reference sequence). This CDR3 comprises 14 residues. Trimming removed 6 bases from V and 3 bases from J; junction bases left unmatched: 6. The CDR3 sequence is CASRDRHNTDTQYF. CDR3 bases: TGTGCCAGCAGGGACAGGCACAATACAGATACGCAGTATTTT.

This clone was found once. The junction and the germline gene differ at one end; a read error may be behind it. The chain uses TRBV5-6 and TRBJ1-4; D is unresolved. Per germline, CDR1 SGHDT and CDR2 YYEEEE. The CDR3 extends over 15 amino acids. The CDR3 DNA follows: TGTGCCAGCAGCTCTCGGATCGCGGGATTTGAAAAACTGCTTTTT. It translates to CASSSRIAGFEKLLF.

V is TRBV6-5 and J is TRBJ2-1; tentative D call: TRBD2 (5 bases). Trimming left V 5 bases short and J 3 bases short, with 11 bases between. CDR3 length: 14 amino acids. CDR1 is MNHEY, CDR2 SVGAGI, per germline. CDR3 in amino acids: CASSMGVNYNEQFF. The CDR3 DNA reads as TGTGCCAGCAGTATGGGAGTAAACTACAATGAGCAGTTCTTC.

The rearrangement uses TRBV11-2 and TRBJ2-2; D is unresolved. The CDR3 runs to 13 residues. The V end lost 5 bases, the J end lost 6 bases, and 10 bases lay between the germline ends. Per the germline V gene, CDR1 is SGHAT and CDR2 is FQNNGV. Here the CDR3 reads CASSPPTPGELFF. Here the CDR3 DNA reads TGTGCCAGCAGCCCCCCGACTCCCGGGGAGCTGTTTTTT.

The rearrangement links TRBV27 to TRBJ2-7; D is tentatively TRBD1 or TRBD2 (6 bases each). V was clipped by 6 bases and J by 5 bases, with 17 bases between them. Germline CDR1 is MNHEY and CDR2 is SMNVEV (reference sequence). The CDR3 runs to 14 residues. The CDR3, as DNA: TGTGCCAGCAGCCCCGGAGGGGGGTGGGACGAGCAGTACTTC. Protein: CASSPGGGWDEQYF.

The J gene is TRBJ2-7, the V gene TRBV6-5; D not certain. The CDR3 loop spans 12 amino acids. Per germline, CDR1 MNHEY and CDR2 SVGAGI. V was clipped by 6 bases and J by 5 bases, with 11 bases between them. The CDR3 here is CASRGTSHEQYF. The CDR3 DNA reads TGTGCCAGCAGAGGTACGAGCCACGAGCAGTACTTC.

The rearrangement joins TRBV5-5 to TRBJ2-1; D is unclear. The V gene's germline CDR1 is SGHKS and CDR2 YYEKEE (reference sequence). Trimming stripped 1 base from V and 2 bases from J, with 10 bases between. The CDR3 is 15 residues long. CDR3 DNA sequence: TGTGCCAGCAGCTTGTTGGACCACACCTACAATGAGCAGTTCTTC. It yields the protein CASSLLDHTYNEQFF.

V usage is TRBV19 and J usage is TRBJ2-7, with 10 bases fitting TRBD1. Germline loops: CDR1 LNHDA, CDR2 SQIVND (reference sequence). J lost 7 bases, V lost 4 bases, and 10 bases had no gene match. The CDR3 is 15 amino acids. The CDR3 protein is CASSTSGTGAREQYF. In nucleotides, the CDR3 is TGTGCCAGTAGTACCTCCGGGACAGGGGCCCGAGAGCAGTACTTC. The variable domain in full, completed from reference TRBV19 and TRBJ2-7, reads DGGITQSPKYLFRKEGQNVTLSCEQNLNHDAMYWYRQDPGQGLRLIYYSQIVNDFQKGDIAEGYSVSREKKESFPLTVTSAQKNPTAFYLCASSTSGTGAREQYFGPGTRLTVT.